The 29 T cell receptor beta chains below come from one sample, sequenced in a study of blood T cell repertoires in COVID-19. Sequencing used immunoSEQ multiplex PCR; TCRdb keeps in-frame clones, though not all of them. The sample has 150,000 to 200,000 clones; around 84% are singletons. Sequencing used PBMCs or T cells enriched from blood (not recorded which). These receptors were collected from a woman between 45 and 60 years old who had recovered from COVID-19.

This clone was found once. The V and J genes are TRBV6-5 and TRBJ2-3; D possibly corresponds to TRBD2 (7 bases). Trimming pared 3 bases from V and 1 base from J, leaving 14 bases between. The germline gives CDR1 MNHEY, CDR2 SVGAGI. The CDR3 loop spans 16 amino acids. CDR3 bases: TGTGCCAGCAGTTATTATCGCGGGGGCCGCACAGATACGCAGTATTTT. Its protein is CASSYYRGGRTDTQYF.

This sequence joins TRBV6-2 or TRBV6-3 and TRBJ2-4; TRBD2 matches at 13 bases. V was pared by 5 bases and J by 8 bases, with 12 bases of the junction left unmatched. CDR3 length equals 17 residues. The germline gives CDR1 MNHEY, CDR2 SVGEGT. Here the CDR3 DNA reads TGTGCCAGCAGTCCCGGTCCGGGACTAGCGGGGAGTCACATTCAGTACTTC. Amino acids: CASSPGPGLAGSHIQYF.

V gene TRBV7-2 combines with J gene TRBJ2-2, with 9 bases lining up with TRBD2. Germline V gene lookup returns CDR1 SGHTA and CDR2 FQGNSA. This CDR3 comprises 16 residues. V lost 5 bases, J lost 5 bases, and 9 bases stayed unmatched. This chain's CDR3 is CASSRAASGTTGELFF. CDR3 nucleotide sequence: TGTGCCAGCAGCAGGGCAGCTAGCGGGACTACCGGGGAGCTGTTTTTT.

This clone was seen more than once but under ten times. The V gene is TRBV5-1, the J gene TRBJ2-7, with no clear D. From germline, CDR1 is SGHRS and CDR2 YFSETQ. Trimming pared 2 bases from V and 0 bases from J, leaving 6 bases between. There are 13 residues in the CDR3. Here the CDR3 reads CASSLARSYEQYF. The DNA of the CDR3 is TGCGCCAGCAGCTTAGCCCGCTCCTACGAGCAGTACTTC.

This chain joins TRBV19 and TRBJ1-5; D is unclear. Germline V CDR1 and CDR2: LNHDA, SQIVND (reference sequence). Trimming cost V 5 bases and J 4 bases, with 9 bases left between them. CDR3 length: 13 amino acids. CDR3 sequence reads: CASSSLANQPQHF. The CDR3 DNA sequence: TGTGCCAGTAGTTCACTTGCTAATCAGCCCCAGCATTTT.

This clone was counted between two and nine times. This sequence joins TRBV5-8 and TRBJ2-7; possible D gene TRBD2, 6 bases. This CDR3 contains 15 residues. Germline V gene sequence: CDR1 SGHTS, CDR2 YDEGEE. V lost 0 bases and J 0 bases, leaving 10 bases between the germline ends. CDR3 sequence (DNA): TGTGCCAGCAGCTTGGAGCGGGCGAGCTCCTACGAGCAGTACTTC. Amino acids: CASSLERASSYEQYF.

This clone was observed a few times. The chain recombines TRBV29-1 with TRBJ1-1; TRBD1 might be the D (6 bases). Between the trimmed V and J ends, which lost 4 bases and 5 bases, there was a span of 11 bases. CDR3 length: 12 amino acids. CDR1 is SQVTM, CDR2 ANQGSEA, per germline. CDR3 bases: TGCAGCGTTGTTAGGGGGGGAACTGAAGCTTTCTTT. This gives the protein CSVVRGGTEAFF.

V and J are TRBV5-1 and TRBJ1-1; 7 nucleotides match TRBD1. The junction had 3 bases not matched to a gene; V was cut back by 3 bases and J by 4 bases. CDR3 length: 13 residues. From germline, CDR1 is SGHRS and CDR2 YFSETQ. CDR3 protein: CASSSGGPTEAFF. The CDR3 DNA reads TGCGCCAGCAGCTCAGGGGGGCCCACTGAAGCTTTCTTT.

This clone was counted a few times. The chain carries TRBV25-1 and TRBJ1-1; a weak D match, TRBD1 (5 bases). The germline CDR1 and CDR2 sequences are MGHDK and SYGVNS. This CDR3 has 13 amino acids. V shed 5 bases and J shed 1 base, with 8 bases lying between them. CDR3 nucleotides: TGTGCCAGCAGTTTACAGGCGAACACTGAAGCTTTCTTT. It codes for CASSLQANTEAFF.

The chain links TRBV6-1 to TRBJ2-1, with 7 bases lining up with TRBD1. The trim removed 2 bases at V and 10 bases at J, leaving 11 bases unmatched. Germline V gene data show CDR1 as MNHNS and CDR2 as SASEGT. The CDR3 extends over 15 amino acids. This CDR3 is CASSEIGRGLGEQFF. CDR3 nucleotides: TGTGCCAGCAGTGAAATCGGCAGGGGGTTAGGGGAGCAGTTCTTC.

The CDR3 DNA sequence: TGTGCCAGCATGAGGGGGGGCGTCGCAACTAATGAAAAACTGTTTTTT. It specifies CASMRGGVATNEKLFF. The chain has TRBV2 and TRBJ1-4; D is perhaps TRBD1 (6 bases). The CDR3 consists of 16 residues. V lost 7 bases, J lost 0 bases, and 15 bases lay in between. CDR1 is SNHLY and CDR2 is FYNNEI in the germline V gene.

The J gene is TRBJ1-2, the V gene TRBV18, with D perhaps matching TRBD1 (5 bases). This CDR3 has 15 amino acids. Deletions cut 3 bases from V and 7 bases from J, with 18 bases between. CDR1 and CDR2 from the germline V gene are KGHSH and LQKENI. The CDR3 nucleotides are TGTGCCAGCTCACCGGCCTCTCGCCGGGGGACTGGCTACACCTTC. This gives the protein CASSPASRRGTGYTF.

This chain joins TRBV2 and TRBJ1-6, with 10 bases that match TRBD1. Germline V gives CDR1 SNHLY, CDR2 FYNNEI. The V segment lost 4 bases and the J segment 10 bases; nucleotides outside the gene matches: 4. The CDR3 is 14 amino acids. CDR3 amino acids: CASSVTGGRSPLHF. CDR3 DNA sequence: TGTGCCAGCAGTGTGACAGGGGGCCGCTCACCCCTCCACTTT.

V is TRBV29-1 and J is TRBJ2-1; no definite D call. V was pared by 3 bases and J by 4 bases, with 10 bases between. Germline assignment: CDR1 SQVTM and CDR2 ANQGSEA. The CDR3 is 13 amino acids. The CDR3 bases are TGCAGCGTTGACTTCGGCGGATACAATGAGCAGTTCTTC. Translated, it gives CSVDFGGYNEQFF.

The chain is built from TRBV9 and TRBJ2-5; D is unclear. CDR1 is SGDLS and CDR2 is YYNGEE in the germline V gene. CDR3 length: 14 residues. V gave up 0 bases and J gave up 7 bases, with 13 bases separating them. For the CDR3, the DNA is TGTGCCAGCAGCGTAGCCGGCAGCGCTGGGACCCAGTACTTC. This sequence encodes CASSVAGSAGTQYF.

For the CDR3, the DNA is TGCGCCAGCAGCTTGTCTCGAAGCGGGACAGATACGCAGTATTTT. Translating it yields CASSLSRSGTDTQYF. This chain links TRBV5-1 with TRBJ2-3; perhaps TRBD2 as D (6 bases). The length of the CDR3 is 15 residues. Germline CDR1 and CDR2: SGHRS and YFSETQ. V dropped 1 base and J dropped 3 bases, with 12 bases sitting between them.

This chain uses TRBV19 with TRBJ1-5; weak D call: TRBD1 (5 bases). CDR1 and CDR2 (germline): LNHDA, SQIVND (reference sequence). Trimming took 1 base from V and 1 from J, leaving 11 bases between them. This CDR3 spans 16 amino acids. The CDR3 sequence: CASSIGGTTSNQPQHF. Here the CDR3 DNA reads TGTGCCAGTAGTATAGGCGGGACGACGAGCAATCAGCCCCAGCATTTT.

This chain connects TRBV3-1 (or the pseudogene TRBV3-2) to TRBJ2-5; D is possibly TRBD2 (7 bases). The V and J ends lost 4 bases and 5 bases respectively, with 17 bases between them. Per germline, CDR1 LGHDT and CDR2 YNNKEL (reference sequence). CDR3 length: 15 amino acids. The CDR3 sequence is CASSLRGGGGETQYF. CDR3 DNA: TGTGCCAGCAGCCTCCGCGGGGGCGGCGGGGAGACCCAGTACTTC.

The chain joins TRBV11-3 to TRBJ1-1; 10 positions match TRBD1. Germline V lookup: CDR1 SGHNT, CDR2 YENEEA. The CDR3 consists of 16 residues. With V trimmed by 3 bases and J by 6 bases, 10 bases remained unmatched. The CDR3: CASSFRDRGLDAEAFF. The CDR3 DNA follows: TGTGCCAGCAGCTTCCGGGACAGGGGACTGGATGCTGAAGCTTTCTTT.

This clone was counted a few times. The rearrangement links TRBV27 to TRBJ2-1; perhaps TRBD1 as D (5 bases). V was shortened by 0 bases and J by 6 bases, with 12 bases between the two germline ends. The CDR3 runs 15 residues. Germline values: CDR1 MNHEY, CDR2 SMNVEV (reference sequence). DNA of the CDR3: TGTGCCAGCAGTTTATCGGAAGGGGTCGGCAATGAGCAGTTCTTC. This translates into CASSLSEGVGNEQFF.

J is TRBJ1-1 and V is TRBV9; 7 nucleotides agree with TRBD1. Germline assignment: CDR1 SGDLS and CDR2 YYNGEE. The CDR3 has 14 amino acids. J gave up 4 bases and V 1 base, and 4 bases lay outside the gene matches. The CDR3 region is CASSVIPGGTEAFF. The CDR3 DNA sequence: TGTGCCAGCAGCGTAATACCAGGGGGCACTGAAGCTTTCTTT.

This CDR3 reads CASYRSYEQYF. The CDR3 nucleotides are TGTGCCAGCTACAGGTCCTACGAGCAGTACTTC. The gene calls are TRBV3-1 (or the pseudogene TRBV3-2) and TRBJ2-7; perhaps TRBD1 as D (5 bases). Trimming removed 8 bases at V and 1 base at J, with 6 bases between. Germline-derived CDR1 and CDR2 are LGHDT and YNNKEL (reference sequence). This CDR3 contains 11 residues.

This chain joins TRBV19 and TRBJ2-2; no clear D gene. The CDR3 contains 14 residues. The ends were cut back, 4 bases at V and 7 bases at J, with 13 bases in the middle. The germline V gene encodes CDR1 LNHDA and CDR2 SQIVND (reference sequence). The CDR3 loop reads CASSKLGGGGELFF. In DNA, the CDR3 is TGTGCCAGTAGTAAACTTGGCGGCGGCGGGGAGCTGTTTTTT.

This clone was recorded once. This chain connects TRBV9 to TRBJ1-2, with D uncertain. Trimming took off 0 bases at V and 5 bases at J, with 14 bases between the two ends. CDR1 is SGDLS and CDR2 is YYNGEE in the germline V gene. CDR3 size: 15 residues. As DNA, the CDR3 is TGTGCCAGCAGCGTAGAAGCCCACCCAAATTATGGCTACACCTTC. The encoded protein is CASSVEAHPNYGYTF. Variable domain in full (rest from reference TRBV9 and TRBJ1-2): DSGVTQTPKHLITATGQRVTLRCSPRSGDLSVYWYQQSLDQGLQFLIQYYNGEERAKGNILERFSAQQFPDLHSELNLSSLELGDSALYFCASSVEAHPNYGYTFGSGTRLTVV.

The chain carries TRBV3-1 (or the pseudogene TRBV3-2) and TRBJ1-1, with TRBD1 as a possible D gene (6 bases). This CDR3 is 14 amino acids long. Trimming took 1 base from V and 0 from J, leaving 6 bases between them. CDR1 and CDR2 (germline): LGHDT, YNNKEL (reference sequence). The CDR3 here is CASSQGTVNTEAFF. The CDR3 DNA is TGTGCCAGCAGCCAAGGGACAGTGAACACTGAAGCTTTCTTT.

The chain employs TRBV18 and TRBJ1-1, with D possibly matching TRBD1 (6 bases). Trimming removed 0 bases from V and 7 bases from J, with 12 bases in between. The CDR3 runs 14 residues. From germline, CDR1 is KGHSH and CDR2 LQKENI. The CDR3 spells CASSPPGALVEAFF. The CDR3 nucleotides are TGTGCCAGCTCACCACCGGGGGCGTTGGTTGAAGCTTTCTTT.

V gene TRBV28 combines with J gene TRBJ2-2, with 10 bases aligning to TRBD1. Germline V lookup: CDR1 MDHEN, CDR2 SYDVKM. V shed 3 bases and J 7 bases; nucleotides not matched to a gene: 11. This CDR3 has 17 amino acids. CDR3 amino acids: CASSFVAGTGVHGELFF. CDR3 bases: TGTGCCAGCAGTTTTGTGGCCGGGACAGGGGTGCACGGGGAGCTGTTTTTT.

This clone was detected only once. The chain links TRBV28 to TRBJ1-2; D is unclear. The V end was cut by 7 bases, the J end by 3 bases, with 9 bases between. CDR3 length: 12 amino acids. The V gene's germline CDR1 is MDHEN and CDR2 SYDVKM. The CDR3 DNA reads as TGTGCCAGCACCCCCTCCCACTATGGCTACACCTTC. Translation: CASTPSHYGYTF.

The chain employs TRBV3-1 (or the pseudogene TRBV3-2) and TRBJ2-3; tentatively, D is TRBD2 (6 bases). The CDR3 has 16 amino acids. Trimming cost V 0 bases and J 0 bases, with 10 bases left between them. Germline CDR1 is LGHDT and CDR2 is YNNKEL (reference sequence). The CDR3 reads CASSQEWGVSTDTQYF. The CDR3 bases are TGTGCCAGCAGCCAAGAATGGGGGGTGAGCACAGATACGCAGTATTTT.